The 17 T cell receptor beta chains below come from one sample, sequenced in a study of T cell responses to AZD1222 COVID-19 vaccine (dated by TCRdb to about 2021). According to the study, the label for this sample's time point signals: baseline before first vaccination. Library creation used the immunoSEQ multiplex PCR assay. The table comes from immuneACCESS by way of TCRdb, which keeps in-frame sequences with V and J called. Part of the clones is missing from these tables; in studies checked, under half for an unresolved V gene and the rest for unknown reasons. The sample table lists around 120,000 clones, about nine tenths of them with a count of one. About 1.2% of the sample goes to the ten largest clones. Sequenced here: peripheral blood, sampled on day 0 of AZD1222 vaccination. These receptors were collected from an adult in good health.

The chain is built from TRBV14 and TRBJ1-2; TRBD1 aligns across 8 bases. Per germline, CDR1 SGHDN and CDR2 FVKESK. With 4 bases clipped from V and 4 bases from J, the junction kept 2 bases outside the gene matches. This CDR3 has 13 residues. The chain's CDR3 is CASSPTGAYGYTF. The CDR3 DNA follows: TGTGCCAGCAGCCCGACAGGGGCCTATGGCTACACCTTC.

CDR3 region: CASSQEAATTSSSGNTIYF. CDR3 bases: TGCGCCAGCAGCCAAGAAGCCGCCACCACTTCTAGCTCTGGAAACACCATATATTTT. The rearrangement uses TRBV4-1 and TRBJ1-3; no clear D. There are 19 residues in the CDR3. The germline V and J ends were trimmed by 0 bases and 0 bases, with 18 bases remaining between them. Germline V gives CDR1 MGHRA, CDR2 YSYEKL.

The rearrangement joins TRBV11-3 to TRBJ2-7; TRBD1 is a possible D gene (5 bases). The CDR3 is 14 residues long. From germline, CDR1 is SGHNT and CDR2 YENEEA. V shed 0 bases and J shed 0 bases, with 6 bases lying between them. DNA of the CDR3: TGTGCCAGCAGCTTAGAAAGGGGCTCCTACGAGCAGTACTTC. Translated: CASSLERGSYEQYF.

This CDR3 is CASRAQGQGDEQYF. The CDR3 DNA reads as TGTGCCAGCAGGGCACAGGGACAGGGAGACGAGCAGTACTTC. V usage is TRBV2 and J usage is TRBJ2-7; 9 bases map to TRBD1. The V and J ends lost 6 bases and 5 bases, in that order; junction bases with no gene match: 8. Germline CDR1 and CDR2: SNHLY and FYNNEI. The CDR3 consists of 14 residues. The whole variable domain, filled in from reference TRBV2 and TRBJ2-7, reads EPEVTQTPSHQVTQMGQEVILRCVPISNHLYFYWYRQILGQKVEFLVSFYNNEISEKSEIFDDQFSVERPDGSNFTLKIRSTKLEDSAMYFCASRAQGQGDEQYFGPGTRLTVT.

J is TRBJ1-1 and V is TRBV7-9, with unresolved D. The CDR3 runs to 13 residues. Germline V lookup: CDR1 SEHNR, CDR2 FQNEAQ (reference sequence). V lost 3 bases and J lost 1, with 6 bases in between. The CDR3 is CASSFLENTEAFF. The CDR3 DNA is TGTGCCAGCAGCTTTCTGGAGAACACTGAAGCTTTCTTT.

The genes are TRBV11-2 and TRBJ2-2; 8 positions match TRBD1. The CDR3 totals 16 residues. CDR1 and CDR2 from the germline V gene are SGHAT and FQNNGV. The V gene end was trimmed by 6 bases and the J gene end by 3 bases; junction bases not matched to a gene: 9. For the CDR3, the DNA is TGTGCCAGCAGACCGACACAGGGGGGTTACACCGGGGAGCTGTTTTTT. Translating gives CASRPTQGGYTGELFF.

J is TRBJ2-3 and V is TRBV10-2; no definite D call. V lost 4 bases to trimming and J lost 1 base, with 12 bases between them. The CDR3 length is 15 residues. The germline CDR1 and CDR2 sequences are WSHSY and SAAADI. The CDR3 spells CASSAMTRRTDTQYF. The CDR3 nucleotides read TGCGCCAGCAGTGCGATGACAAGACGCACAGATACGCAGTATTTT.

V is TRBV11-2 and J is TRBJ1-2, with D possibly being TRBD1 (6 bases). Germline V lookup: CDR1 SGHAT, CDR2 FQNNGV. This CDR3 is built from 15 residues. V dropped 5 bases and J dropped 3 bases, with 16 bases sitting between them. The CDR3 reads CASSHYRAPHYGYTF. In DNA form, the CDR3 reads TGTGCCAGCAGCCACTACAGGGCACCCCACTATGGCTACACCTTC.

The J gene is TRBJ2-1, the V gene TRBV4-1, with 13 bases matching TRBD2. Losses at the gene ends were 2 bases for V and 9 bases for J; bases not matched to a gene: 4. Looked up from germline, CDR1 is MGHRA and CDR2 is YSYEKL. The CDR3 runs 15 residues. CDR3 nucleotides: TGCGCCAGCAGCCAACCCGGACTAGCGGGGGTTGAGCAGTTCTTC. It codes for CASSQPGLAGVEQFF.

V and J are TRBV6-2 or TRBV6-3 and TRBJ2-7; maybe TRBD1 (6 bases). This CDR3 has 12 amino acids. The germline gives CDR1 MNHEY, CDR2 SVGEGT. Trimming shortened V by 5 bases and J by 4 bases, and 9 bases separated the two germline ends. This CDR3 reads CASSTQGYEQYF. CDR3 bases: TGTGCCAGCAGTACACAGGGTTACGAGCAGTACTTC.

About this clone itself: Other nucleotide sequences in the sample specify the same CDR3. This chain connects TRBV9 to TRBJ2-1; TRBD1 matches 8 bases. The CDR3 is 15 residues long. V lost 0 bases, J lost 1 base, and 0 bases stayed unmatched. Germline CDR1 and CDR2: SGDLS and YYNGEE. This CDR3 reads CASSVGTGSYNEQFF. As DNA, the CDR3 is TGTGCCAGCAGCGTAGGGACAGGGTCCTACAATGAGCAGTTCTTC.

In DNA form, the CDR3 reads TGTGCCAGTAGACCCCTCGTTAAGGGGACAGGTCTGACAGATACGCAGTATTTT. This codes for CASRPLVKGTGLTDTQYF. This chain joins TRBV19 and TRBJ2-3; TRBD1 aligns across 8 bases. Germline V gene data show CDR1 as LNHDA and CDR2 as SQIVND (reference sequence). Trimming at V came to 6 bases and at J to 3 bases, leaving 17 bases not matched to a gene. CDR3 size: 18 residues.

This chain uses TRBV13 with TRBJ2-7; D may correspond to TRBD1 or TRBD2 (6 bases each). The CDR3 covers 16 residues. V shed 0 bases and J shed 2 bases, with 14 bases lying between them. Germline assignment: CDR1 PRHDT and CDR2 FYEKMQ (reference sequence). DNA of the CDR3: TGTGCCAGCAGCTTAGGAGGGCCGGGGGCCGCCTACGAGCAGTACTTC. This gives the protein CASSLGGPGAAYEQYF.

The chain has TRBV30 and TRBJ1-5; 8 nucleotides align to TRBD1. Trimming took 1 base from V and 1 from J; bases not matched to a gene: 3. CDR1 and CDR2 (germline): GTSNPN, SVGIG (reference sequence). The CDR3 covers 15 residues. The CDR3 protein is CAWSAGQASNQPQHF. The CDR3 DNA is TGTGCCTGGAGTGCGGGACAGGCGAGCAATCAGCCCCAGCATTTT.

This chain connects TRBV5-1 to TRBJ2-3; 10 positions match TRBD1. The trim removed 4 bases at V and 4 bases at J, leaving 9 bases unmatched. Germline CDR1 SGHRS, CDR2 YFSETQ. The CDR3 length is 16 residues. CDR3 in DNA: TGCGCCAGCAGCCCCCCGACAGGGGGCGGGTCAGATACGCAGTATTTT. Translation gives CASSPPTGGGSDTQYF.

The chain couples TRBV19 to TRBJ1-3; D is uncertain. V lost 0 bases to trimming and J lost 0 bases, with 9 bases between them. CDR1 and CDR2 from the germline V gene are LNHDA and SQIVND (reference sequence). This CDR3 is built from 16 residues. This CDR3 reads CASSIDHSYSGNTIYF. The CDR3 nucleotides read TGTGCCAGTAGTATAGATCACAGTTACTCTGGAAACACCATATATTTT.

The chain links TRBV21-1 to TRBJ2-2; the D segment call TRBD2 is taken from the table without a DNA check. TRBV21-1 is noted as a pseudogene. CDR3 length: 15 amino acids. CDR3 DNA: TGTGCCAGCAGCAAAGCATTGCGTTACACCGGGGAGCTGTTTTTT. Protein product: CASSKALRYTGELFF.